This is a list of T cell receptor beta chains from one sample in a study of T cell responses to AZD1222 COVID-19 vaccine. The table came from immunoSEQ multiplex PCR; TCRdb's copy has only in-frame clones and leaves some out. The table records some 200,000 clones, approximately 90% of them present only once. Sample: peripheral blood, taken 28 days after the second AZD1222 dose. The source of these receptors is an adult who received the AZD1222 COVID-19 vaccine. CDR3s include the opening cysteine and the closing phenylalanine or tryptophan. A D gene is named only where the DNA matches it firmly. The size of a clone is reported for some rows only, either as once, few or many, or as a class for expanded clones.

NA NA TRBJ1-6 TRBV6-6 TGTGCCAGCAGTTACTCTAGGGCAGTTGAGAATTCACCCCTCCACTTT CASSYSRAVENSPLHF
NA NA TRBJ2-3 TRBV5-1 TGCGCCAGCAGCGGCTGGAGCACAGATACGCAGTATTTT CASSGWSTDTQYF
NA NA TRBJ1-2 TRBV5-5 TGTGCCAGCAGCTTGGCCCCCCAGGGGCGATATGGCTACACCTTC CASSLAPQGRYGYTF
NA NA TRBJ1-2 TRBV28 TGTGCCACCCAGGTGCCGGGGAGGTACTATGGCTACACCTTC CATQVPGRYYGYTF
NA TRBD1 TRBJ1-6 TRBV6-5 TGTGCCAGCAGGACAGGGGGCATCTATAATTCACCCCTCCACTTT CASRTGGIYNSPLHF
NA TRBD2 TRBJ2-7 TRBV24-1 TGTGCCACCAGTGATCCCTCTGCGGGGGTCTACGAGCAGTACTTC CATSDPSAGVYEQYF
NA NA TRBJ1-5 TRBV19 TGTGCCAGTAGTATTTTCGGACTGCCCCAGCATTTT CASSIFGLPQHF
NA NA TRBJ1-3 TRBV28 TGTGCCAGCAGTTTATTCCGACGTATGGGCTCTGGAAACACCATATATTTT CASSLFRRMGSGNTIYF
few NA TRBJ1-3 TRBV7-2 TGTGCCAGCAGCTTTTTCGGGGGAGCCTCTGGAAACACCATATATTTT CASSFFGGASGNTIYF
NA TRBD1 TRBJ2-7 TRBV19 TGTGCCAGTAGTCGCCTGCTGGGGACAGGGGAATCGTTCTACGAGCAGTACTTC CASSRLLGTGESFYEQYF
NA NA TRBJ2-7 TRBV3-1/TRBV3-2 TGTGCCAGCAGCCCTAGAGGATACGAGCAGTACTTC CASSPRGYEQYF
NA NA TRBJ2-7 TRBV25-1 TGTGCCAGCAGTTTAAGCATCGATTGGGGCTACGAGCAGTACTTC CASSLSIDWGYEQYF
NA NA TRBJ2-7 TRBV6-5 TGTGCCAGCAGGGGCTCCTTCTACGAGCAGTACTTC CASRGSFYEQYF
NA NA TRBJ2-3 TRBV3-1/TRBV3-2 TGTGCCAGCAGTCTTAGCGCTGATACGCAGTATTTT CASSLSADTQYF
NA TRBD2 TRBJ2-5 TRBV27 TGTGCCAGCAGTTCGGGACTAACGACGGTAGAGACCCAGTACTTC CASSSGLTTVETQYF
once TRBD1 TRBJ1-1 TRBV6-4 TGTGCCAGCAGTGACTCTGGGACAGGAGTTGAAGCTTTCTTT CASSDSGTGVEAFF
NA NA TRBJ1-1 TRBV28 TGTGCCAGCAGGAGGGGCGGACGTACTGAAGCTTTCTTT CASRRGGRTEAFF
NA TRBD2 TRBJ2-4 TRBV5-1 TGCGCCAGCAGCTTGGCTAGCGGGAGGGCCGGAGCCAAAAACATTCAGTACTTC CASSLASGRAGAKNIQYF
NA TRBD2 TRBJ2-1 TRBV5-1 TGCGCCAGCAGCGTGATTCATAGCGGGATCTCCTACAATGAGCAGTTCTTC CASSVIHSGISYNEQFF
NA NA TRBJ1-6 TRBV6-5 TGTGCCAGCAGTTACACGTACACGAACCCTAATTCACCCCTCCACTTT CASSYTYTNPNSPLHF
once NA TRBJ1-3 TRBV5-1 TGCGCCAGCAGCTTGGCGGGGGGGTACTCTGGAAACACCATATATTTT CASSLAGGYSGNTIYF
NA NA TRBJ1-1 TRBV7-2 TGTGCCAGCAGCTTGGATTACATGAACACTGAAGCTTTCTTT CASSLDYMNTEAFF
NA NA TRBJ2-1 TRBV19 TGTGCCAGTAGTATCATGTCAGGGCGGGATGGGTACAATGAGCAGTTCTTC CASSIMSGRDGYNEQFF
NA NA TRBJ1-2 TRBV6-2/TRBV6-3 TGTGCCAGCAGTTATAAGGATGCCCTCGGCGCAGTCCTCTCTAACTATGGCTACACCTTC CASSYKDALGAVLSNYGYTF
NA NA TRBJ1-1 TRBV2 TGTGCCAGCAGTGAGACTGAAGCTTTCTTT CASSETEAFF
NA TRBD2 TRBJ2-2 TRBV6-2/TRBV6-3 TGTGCCAGCAGTTTCCTTCTAGGACTAGCGGGAGTTGACACCGGGGAGCTGTTTTTT CASSFLLGLAGVDTGELFF
NA TRBD1 TRBJ2-7 TRBV18 TGTGCCAGCTCACCCTTTCTCGACAGGGGAAGCTCCTACGAGCAGTACTTC CASSPFLDRGSSYEQYF
NA NA TRBJ1-5 TRBV9 TGTGCCAGCAGCGTTAGGGAGGGGGTGGTTTATAGCAATCAGCCCCAGCATTTT CASSVREGVVYSNQPQHF
NA NA TRBJ2-5 TRBV21-1 TGTGCCAGCAGCGGACCGGGACAGATTAAAGAGACCCAGTACTTC CASSGPGQIKETQYF
once NA TRBJ2-4 TRBV19 TGTGCCAGTAGTATATCCCAGGACCGGCTAGCCAAAAACATTCAGTACTTC CASSISQDRLAKNIQYF
NA NA TRBJ2-1 TRBV15 TGTGCCACCAGCGGCAGTCTGGATGAGCAGTTCTTC CATSGSLDEQFF
NA NA TRBJ2-1 TRBV28 TGTGCCAGCCGCCGACCAAACAATGAGCAGTTCTTC CASRRPNNEQFF
NA TRBD1 TRBJ1-5 TRBV27 TGTGCCAGTATGCGGGCAGGGGGTAATCAGCCCCAGCATTTT CASMRAGGNQPQHF
NA TRBD1 TRBJ1-6 TRBV28 TGTGCCAGCAGTTTATCGGCAGGGGGCTCACCCCTCCACTTT CASSLSAGGSPLHF
NA TRBD2 TRBJ2-3 TRBV4-2 TGTGCCAGCAGCCGAGCTCTAGCGGGCTTTGGGGATACGCAGTATTTT CASSRALAGFGDTQYF
NA NA TRBJ1-1 TRBV18 TGTGCCAGCTCACCACCTCCCAGGGTGAACACTGAAGCTTTCTTT CASSPPPRVNTEAFF
NA NA TRBJ2-7 TRBV18 TGTGCCAGCTCACCCGAAAGGGGAAATTACGAGCAGTACTTC CASSPERGNYEQYF
NA TRBD2 TRBJ2-7 TRBV10-3 TGTGCCATCAGTAGCGGGATTTTACCCGAGCAGTACTTC CAISSGILPEQYF
NA TRBD1 TRBJ1-2 TRBV6-5 TGTGCCAGCGGACAGACAGGGAACTATGGCTACACCTTC CASGQTGNYGYTF
NA TRBD2 TRBJ2-1 TRBV7-2 TGTGCCAGCAGCCCTAGACCGTGGGGCGGGAGCGCCAATGAGCAGTTCTTC CASSPRPWGGSANEQFF
NA TRBD2 TRBJ2-1 TRBV9 TGTGCCAGCAGCGTAACTCTAGCGGAAGAGCAGTTCTTC CASSVTLAEEQFF
few NA TRBJ1-5 TRBV28 TGTGCCAGCACGATGAACCCAGATCTCGATCAGCCCCAGCATTTT CASTMNPDLDQPQHF
NA NA TRBJ1-2 TRBV10-3 TGTGCCATCAGTTCAGTGAGGTCCGATGGCTACACCTTC CAISSVRSDGYTF
NA TRBD1 TRBJ1-5 TRBV28 TGTGCCAGCAGTCCACCTACAGGGGAAAATCAGCCCCAGCATTTT CASSPPTGENQPQHF
once NA TRBJ2-5 TRBV11-3 TGTGCCAGCAGCTTTGGGTCTCGAGAGACCCAGTACTTC CASSFGSRETQYF
NA TRBD2 TRBJ2-2 TRBV4-1 TGCGCCAGCAGCCCGCGGATCGGGGAGGGGACCGGGGAGCTGTTTTTT CASSPRIGEGTGELFF
NA TRBD1 TRBJ1-6 TRBV30 TGTGCCTGGAGTTTAACAGGGGGCTATAATTCACCCCTCCACTTT CAWSLTGGYNSPLHF
NA NA TRBJ1-1 TRBV6-5 TGTGCCAGCAGTTACGGGGCGCAAGCTTTCTTT CASSYGAQAFF
NA NA TRBJ2-5 TRBV9 TGTGCCAGCAGCGGTTCTAGGTCGGGTTGGGAGACCCAGTACTTC CASSGSRSGWETQYF
NA NA TRBJ1-6 TRBV7-9 TGTGCCAGCAGCATAGACCCTTCATATAATTCACCCCTCCACTTT CASSIDPSYNSPLHF
NA NA TRBJ2-7 TRBV2 TGTGCCAGCAGTGAAGTGACTAGTTTTCCCTACGAGCAGTACTTC CASSEVTSFPYEQYF
NA TRBD1 TRBJ2-1 TRBV28 TGTGCCAGCAGTTTATCTGGACAGGGGGGGAATGAGCAGTTCTTC CASSLSGQGGNEQFF
NA NA TRBJ2-2 TRBV5-4 TGTGCCAGCAGCGGGAAGGGCTTTACCGGGGAGCTGTTTTTT CASSGKGFTGELFF
NA TRBD1 TRBJ1-1 TRBV2 TGTGCCAGCAGTCCCCAACAGGGGGCGAACACTGAAGCTTTCTTT CASSPQQGANTEAFF
NA TRBD1 TRBJ1-5 TRBV6-1 TGTGCCAGCAGTGACCCGACAGGGGACAATCAGCCCCAGCATTTT CASSDPTGDNQPQHF
NA NA TRBJ1-1 TRBV10-1 TGCGCCAGCAGGGCGGGGATCCACACTGAAGCTTTCTTT CASRAGIHTEAFF
once NA TRBJ1-3 TRBV30 TGTGCCTGGAGTGTAGGGGGATCTCTGAGAGGAAACACCATATATTTT CAWSVGGSLRGNTIYF
NA NA TRBJ1-2 TRBV2 TGTGCCAGCAGTGAAGGGGGTCTCGGCTACACCTTC CASSEGGLGYTF